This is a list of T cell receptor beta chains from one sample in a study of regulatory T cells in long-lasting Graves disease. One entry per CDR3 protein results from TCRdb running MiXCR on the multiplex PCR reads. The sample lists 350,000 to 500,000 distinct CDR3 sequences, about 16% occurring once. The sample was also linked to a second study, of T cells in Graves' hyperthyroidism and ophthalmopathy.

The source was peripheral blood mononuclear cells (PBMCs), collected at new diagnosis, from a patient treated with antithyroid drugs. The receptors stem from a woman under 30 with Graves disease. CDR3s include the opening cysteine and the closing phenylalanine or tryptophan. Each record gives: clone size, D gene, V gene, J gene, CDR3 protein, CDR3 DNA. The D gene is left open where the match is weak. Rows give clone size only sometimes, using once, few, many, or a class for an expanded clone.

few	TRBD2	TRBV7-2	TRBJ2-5	CASRRTRGGRIQETQYF	TGTGCCAGCAGACGGACTAGAGGCGGGAGGATTCAAGAGACCCAGTACTTC
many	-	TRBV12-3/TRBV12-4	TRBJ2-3	CASSKAHRQYF	TGTGCCAGCAGTAAAGCTCATCGTCAGTATTTT
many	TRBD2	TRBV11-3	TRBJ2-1	CASSYGLAGPNEQFF	TGTGCCAGCAGCTACGGACTAGCGGGACCGAATGAGCAGTTCTTC
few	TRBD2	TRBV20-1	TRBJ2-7	CSALTSGSFYEQYF	TGCAGTGCTTTGACTAGCGGGTCTTTTTACGAGCAGTACTTC
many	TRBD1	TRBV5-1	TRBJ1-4	CASSLRGQGVGEKLFF	TGCGCCAGCAGCTTGAGGGGCCAGGGGGTTGGCGAAAAACTGTTTTTT
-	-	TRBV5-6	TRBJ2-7	CASRGEWSYEQYF	TGTGCCAGCAGGGGTGAATGGTCCTACGAGCAGTACTTC
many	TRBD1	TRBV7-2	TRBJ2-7	CASSRDRSSYEQYF	TGTGCCAGCAGTCGGGACAGGTCCTCCTACGAGCAGTACTTC
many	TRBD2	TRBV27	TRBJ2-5	CASSQPGTSGRETQYF	TGTGCCAGCAGTCAACCCGGGACTAGCGGTCGAGAGACCCAGTACTTC
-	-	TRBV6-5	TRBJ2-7	CASSFSNRVLVYEQYF	TGTGCCAGCAGTTTCTCGAACAGGGTTCTGGTCTACGAGCAGTACTTC
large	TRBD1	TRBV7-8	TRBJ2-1	CASTTGTASTTRIPYEQFF	TGTGCCAGCACCACCGGGACAGCCTCGACTACCCGCATCCCTTATGAGCAGTTCTTC
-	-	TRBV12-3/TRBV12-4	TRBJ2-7	CASSFSGIGQYF	TGTGCCAGCAGTTTCTCGGGGATTGGGCAGTACTTC
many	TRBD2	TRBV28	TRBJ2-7	CASSDWTSGTGTHYEQYF	TGTGCCAGCAGCGACTGGACTAGCGGGACCGGGACCCACTACGAGCAGTACTTC